The clone carrying this TCR beta chain was recorded many times. What it recognizes is unknown. This specimen belongs to a study of response to subunit inactivated influenza vaccine. General study points: Every seasonal influenza vaccination brings in few new T cells, the authors suggested.

TCRdb reanalysed the RT-PCR reads using MiXCR and keeps one entry per CDR3 protein. The repertoire holds more than 200,000 distinct CDR3 sequences, 10% to 15% seen once, with over 6.5% in the top ten. The CDR3 is made up of 14 amino acids. The V end lost 4 bases, the J end lost 4 bases, and 11 bases lay between the germline ends. Germline V gene sequence: CDR1 SGHRS, CDR2 YFSETQ. Sequencing used non-naive T cells sorted from PBMCs, obtained 14 to 15 days before vaccination. The source of this sequence is a man in his forties or fifties who received an inactivated influenza vaccine. This chain links TRBV5-1 with TRBJ1-4, with D tentatively TRBD1 (6 bases). CDR3 sequence (DNA): TGCGCCAGCAGCGCGGACAGTAATAATGAAAAACTGTTTTTT. It translates to CASSADSNNEKLFF.